The entry that follows covers one TCR beta chain sequence. The sample is drawn from a study of T cell responses to AZD1222 COVID-19 vaccine. The method was immunoSEQ multiplex PCR; TCRdb's version includes in-frame clones alone and lacks a portion of them. The sample yields around 140,000 clones, roughly nine tenths seen once. The CDR3 spans 16 residues. Germline CDR1 is MGHRA and CDR2 is YSYEKL. Unmatched junction bases numbered 5, after V lost 0 bases and J lost 6 bases. The receptor's source is an adult who received the AZD1222 COVID-19 vaccine. The specimen was peripheral blood, collected 28 days after the second AZD1222 dose. The chain carries TRBV4-1 and TRBJ2-1; 10 bases match TRBD2. CDR3 region: CASSQEAGGLSNEQFF. The CDR3 nucleotides are TGCGCCAGCAGCCAAGAAGCGGGAGGGCTCTCCAATGAGCAGTTCTTC.